In its sample, the clone carrying this T cell receptor (beta chain) was seen once. TCRdb's copy holds only in-frame clones and misses some; the assay was immunoSEQ multiplex PCR. The table lists over 650,000 clones, roughly 86% of them singletons, with 0.0094% in the top ten. The sample is drawn from a study of shared T cell receptors in the human thymus. The CDR3 covers 15 residues. Germline V gene lookup returns CDR1 GTSNPN and CDR2 SVGIG (reference sequence). Trimming at V came to 0 bases and at J to 7 bases, leaving 6 bases not matched to a gene. The same data also contributed to another study, on human thymus T cells. That report adds: Donation came from healthy Finnish infants having corrective surgery for congenital heart defects. Obtained as resections during corrective heart surgery, the thymus tissue was then studied. An apparent bias in V and J gene usage was seen in thymic and blood repertoires. Related research reported highly overlapping thymic repertoires among unrelated individuals.

This clonotype originated in a boy younger than two with a congenital heart defect. The sample comprised thymocytes. The V call is TRBV30, the J call TRBJ2-1, with TRBD2 matching over 10 bases. In DNA, the CDR3 is TGTGCCTGGAGTGTCTCCAGCGGGGGGGCGAATGAGCAGTTCTTC. Translation gives CAWSVSSGGANEQFF.